One and the same sample provided the 13 T cell receptor beta chains below, sequenced in a study of shared clonotypes between healthy human individuals. Generated by immunoSEQ multiplex PCR, the TCRdb table keeps only in-frame clones and is missing some. The table lists 450,000 to 500,000 clones, 60% to 80% of them singletons. The sequenced material came from PBMCs. These receptor sequences come from a woman aged 40 to 49 in good health. Some clones in this sample may be carry-over from other donors' samples.

This clone showed up just a few times. The V call is TRBV19, the J call TRBJ2-2; D gene uncertain. The V end lost 3 bases, the J end lost 8 bases, and 7 bases lay between the germline ends. Germline-derived CDR1 and CDR2 are LNHDA and SQIVND (reference sequence). This CDR3 comprises 12 residues. The DNA of the CDR3 is TGTGCCAGTAGTATTGGCCTGGGGGAGCTGTTTTTT. It is translated as CASSIGLGELFF.

J is TRBJ2-3 and V is TRBV7-2, with 7 positions matching TRBD2. CDR1 and CDR2 (germline): SGHTA, FQGNSA. The J segment lost 5 bases and the V segment lost 3 bases, leaving 5 bases of the junction unmatched. The CDR3 spans 14 residues. CDR3 loop: CASSLAGAGDTQYF. The CDR3 DNA is TGTGCCAGCAGCTTGGCGGGAGCCGGAGATACGCAGTATTTT.

The rearrangement joins TRBV6-1 to TRBJ2-3; D might be TRBD1 (6 bases). The CDR3 sequence is 14 residues long. Germline V gives CDR1 MNHNS, CDR2 SASEGT. The germline V and J ends were trimmed by 2 bases and 7 bases, with 13 bases remaining between them. CDR3 residues: CASSEIWTDHTQYF. The CDR3 DNA reads as TGTGCCAGCAGTGAAATTTGGACAGACCATACGCAGTATTTT.

The chain couples TRBV28 to TRBJ1-2; 7 bases fit TRBD1. V shed 5 bases and J 7 bases; nucleotides not matched to a gene: 10. CDR1 and CDR2 (germline): MDHEN, SYDVKM. The length of the CDR3 is 14 residues. The CDR3, as DNA: TGTGCCAGCAGTCACGACAGGGAGGCGCCTGGCTACACCTTC. Translation gives CASSHDREAPGYTF.

This chain links TRBV6-1 with TRBJ2-1, with 7 bases fitting TRBD2. The V and J ends lost 11 bases and 4 bases, in that order; junction bases with no gene match: 11. The CDR3 is made up of 14 amino acids. Per the germline V gene, CDR1 is MNHNS and CDR2 is SASEGT. CDR3: CALGGDGPYNEQFF. The CDR3 nucleotides are TGTGCCCTTGGGGGGGACGGACCTTACAATGAGCAGTTCTTC.

This chain links TRBV14 with TRBJ2-2, with 9 bases aligning to TRBD1. The V and J ends lost 2 bases and 4 bases, in that order; junction bases with no gene match: 5. This CDR3 is built from 16 residues. The germline gives CDR1 SGHDN, CDR2 FVKESK. The CDR3 DNA sequence: TGTGCCAGCAGCCAATGGGGGACAGGGATCACCGGGGAGCTGTTTTTT. Protein: CASSQWGTGITGELFF.

The V and J genes are TRBV7-9 and TRBJ2-7, with D possibly matching TRBD1 (5 bases). With 1 base removed from V and 6 bases from J, the gap between germline ends came to 10 bases. Germline V gene sequence: CDR1 SEHNR, CDR2 FQNEAQ (reference sequence). This CDR3 comprises 13 residues. DNA for the CDR3: TGTGCCAGCAGCTTAGTAGCCAGGGCCGAGCAGTACTTC. Residues: CASSLVARAEQYF.

The chain employs TRBV9 and TRBJ2-1; D unresolved. With 0 bases removed from V and 7 bases from J, the gap between germline ends came to 14 bases. The CDR3 totals 15 residues. Germline assignment: CDR1 SGDLS and CDR2 YYNGEE. CDR3 in DNA: TGTGCCAGCAGCGTAGAAGCCTACGCTGTGAATGAGCAGTTCTTC. Translating gives CASSVEAYAVNEQFF.

In its sample, this clone was seen once. In the same sample, other DNA sequences code for this CDR3. The chain links TRBV18 to TRBJ2-1, with 8 bases that match TRBD2. The CDR3 runs to 13 residues. V was clipped by 3 bases and J by 7 bases; unmatched bases: 2. Looked up from germline, CDR1 is KGHSH and CDR2 is LQKENI. CDR3 nucleotide sequence: TGTGCCAGCTCACCCTCGGGGGGGAATGAGCAGTTCTTC. Translated: CASSPSGGNEQFF.

This clone occurred a few times. Other DNA sequences in the sample encode the same CDR3. The J gene is TRBJ1-2, the V gene TRBV29-1; 8 bases agree with TRBD1. Germline trimming cut 3 bases from V and 7 bases from J; bases unmatched to any gene: 4. This CDR3 region has 12 residues. Germline V gives CDR1 SQVTM, CDR2 ANQGSEA. CDR3 nucleotides: TGCAGCGTTGAGCGGACAGGGAGTGGCTACACCTTC. Its translation: CSVERTGSGYTF.

The chain uses TRBV28 and TRBJ1-2; D remains unclear. Looked up from germline, CDR1 is MDHEN and CDR2 is SYDVKM. V was clipped by 6 bases and J by 4 bases, with 15 bases between them. This CDR3 region has 14 residues. CDR3 coding DNA: TGTGCCAGCAGCCCCCCCGGGCGAGTCTATGGCTACACCTTC. This sequence encodes CASSPPGRVYGYTF.

The rearrangement uses TRBV11-3 and TRBJ2-7; 10 bases are shared with TRBD2. This CDR3 has 15 residues. With V trimmed by 4 bases and J by 3 bases, 6 bases remained unmatched. Germline CDR1 is SGHNT and CDR2 is YENEEA. The CDR3 nucleotides are TGTGCCAGCAGCTCCGGCGGGACTAGCGTCTACGAGCAGTACTTC. Translating it yields CASSSGGTSVYEQYF. Variable domain in full (rest from reference TRBV11-3 and TRBJ2-7): EAGVVQSPRYKIIEKKQPVAFWCNPISGHNTLYWYLQNLGQGPELLIRYENEEAVDDSQLPKDRFSAERLKGVDSTLKIQPAELGDSAVYLCASSSGGTSVYEQYFGPGTRLTVT.

CDR3 loop: CASSVASPPYSTEQFF. The DNA of the CDR3 is TGTGCCAGCAGCGTAGCCTCACCCCCGTATAGCACGGAGCAGTTCTTC. The chain has TRBV9 and TRBJ2-1; D unresolved. This CDR3 has 16 residues. The germline CDR1 and CDR2 sequences are SGDLS and YYNGEE. The V and J ends lost 0 bases and 10 bases respectively, with 20 bases between them.